This T cell receptor beta chain is drawn from a study of T cell clones after liver transplantation. Study-level information: Subjects received no induction therapy and standard immunosuppression until randomization at 12-24 months post-transplant.

The table came from immunoSEQ multiplex PCR; TCRdb's copy has only in-frame clones and leaves some out. The table lists approximately 72,000 clones, 90% of them singletons. To note about this clone: Its antigen is unidentified.

Study observations and caveats: In 5 of 8 subjects, circulating graft-donor-reactive CD4 TCRbeta sequences fell significantly after transplant.

With 6 bases removed from V and 2 bases from J, the gap between germline ends came to 11 bases. This CDR3 contains 14 residues. Germline-derived CDR1 and CDR2 are LNHDA and SQIVND (reference sequence). The V call is TRBV19, the J call TRBJ1-5; tentatively, D is TRBD1 (5 bases). Specimen: CD4+ T cells from blood, collected before liver transplant. The sequence was obtained from a human donor who received a liver transplant. CDR3 in amino acids: CASRQKGRNQPQHF. CDR3 nucleotide sequence: TGTGCCAGTAGACAGAAGGGGCGCAATCAGCCCCAGCATTTT.